One sample yielded the 28 T cell receptor beta chains listed below, sequenced in a study of CD8+ T cells in alopecia areata. As the sequencing template, cDNA was produced by extracting RNA and reverse transcribing it. Data came from immunoSEQ multiplex PCR; TCRdb stores just in-frame clones and leaves some out. The sample holds 120,000 or so clones, approximately 57% seen once. Treatment indicated: oral pan-JAK inhibitor, 5-10 mg twice daily. The specimen was CD4+ T cells sorted from blood, collected at week 4, from a patient treated with tofacitinib. The source is a human donor with alopecia areata.

The sample holds one count of this clone. V and J are TRBV28 and TRBJ1-5, with D possibly matching TRBD1 (5 bases). The CDR3 is 16 residues long. CDR1 and CDR2 (germline): MDHEN, SYDVKM. Trimming left V 2 bases short and J 4 bases short, with 15 bases between. The CDR3 region has the DNA TGTGCCAGCAGTTTAAGTTTAGGGGACGGAAATCAGCCCCAGCATTTT. Translation: CASSLSLGDGNQPQHF.

The chain is built from TRBV7-8 and TRBJ2-3; D unresolved. The V gene lost 3 bases and the J gene lost 4 bases, with 32 bases spanning the gap. In germline, CDR1 is SGHVS, CDR2 FQNEAQ. The CDR3 spans 21 residues. The CDR3 DNA is TGTGCCAGCAGCTTTCCTCGGTCGCGAGCGACTGAAGGGTCCAAGGCAGATACGCAGTATTTT. This codes for CASSFPRSRATEGSKADTQYF.

This rearrangement joins TRBV18 to TRBJ1-5; no clear D. This CDR3 spans 14 amino acids. Trimming removed 2 bases from V and 0 bases from J, with 5 bases in between. The germline V gene has CDR1 KGHSH and CDR2 LQKENI. CDR3 region: CASSPSDSNQPQHF. The CDR3 DNA reads as TGTGCCAGCTCACCATCCGATAGCAATCAGCCCCAGCATTTT. Full variable domain (remainder filled in from reference TRBV18 and TRBJ1-5): NAGVMQNPRHLVRRRGQEARLRCSPMKGHSHVYWYRQLPEEGLKFMVYLQKENIIDESGMPKERFSAEFPKEGPSILRIQQVVRGDSAAYFCASSPSDSNQPQHFGDGTRLSIL.

This clone came up a few times. The rearrangement uses TRBV7-9 and TRBJ2-7; D is undetermined. Trimming shortened V by 5 bases and J by 8 bases, and 16 bases separated the two germline ends. Germline V gene sequence: CDR1 SEHNR, CDR2 FQNEAQ (reference sequence). There are 13 residues in the CDR3. The CDR3 sequence is CASSRIVEGQQYF. The CDR3 DNA reads TGTGCCAGCAGCCGGATCGTGGAAGGCCAGCAGTACTTC.

This sequence joins TRBV9 and TRBJ2-5; the D gene is possibly TRBD2 (8 bases). Germline V gene lookup returns CDR1 SGDLS and CDR2 YYNGEE. The V end was cut by 3 bases, the J end by 2 bases, with 14 bases between. The CDR3 runs 15 residues. The CDR3 bases are TGTGCCAGCAGCGCGGGGGGGACAGATCAAGAGACCCAGTACTTC. Translating gives CASSAGGTDQETQYF.

The chain combines TRBV2 with TRBJ2-5, with 7 bases fitting TRBD1. Germline V gene sequence: CDR1 SNHLY, CDR2 FYNNEI. The CDR3 runs to 13 residues. V lost 5 bases and J lost 3; bases outside the gene matches: 3. The CDR3 is CASSSDREETQYF. CDR3 coding DNA: TGTGCCAGCAGTTCCGACAGGGAAGAGACCCAGTACTTC.

The table lists this clone with a few counts. The CDR3 DNA reads as TGTGCCAGCAGCCCGGGACAGACCCAAGAGACCCAGTACTTC. As protein: CASSPGQTQETQYF. V is TRBV7-2 and J is TRBJ2-5; the match to TRBD1 covers 7 bases. Germline CDR1 and CDR2: SGHTA and FQGNSA. V lost 5 bases to trimming and J lost 1 base; unmatched junction nucleotides: 4. The CDR3 contains 14 residues. Based on the CDR3 plus reference TRBV7-2 and TRBJ2-5, the full variable domain is GAGVSQSPSNKVTEKGKDVELRCDPISGHTALYWYRQSLGQGLEFLIYFQGNSAPDKSGLPSDRFSAERTGGSVSTLTIQRTQQEDSAVYLCASSPGQTQETQYFGPGTRLLVL.

On this clone itself: The junction does not match germline at one end; this may be a read error. The chain has TRBV23-1 and TRBJ2-2, with D perhaps TRBD1 or TRBD2 (6 bases each). TRBV23-1 is marked as an open reading frame, function uncertain. CDR3 size: 17 residues. Written as DNA, the CDR3 is TGTGCCAGCAGGGGAAGGGGAGGCGGACTAAACACCGGGGAGCTGTTTTTT. This codes for CASRGRGGGLNTGELFF.

The chain employs TRBV30 and TRBJ1-4; 7 bases are a match to TRBD1. V was pared by 0 bases and J by 11 bases, with 9 bases of the junction left unmatched. This CDR3 has 14 residues. The germline gives CDR1 GTSNPN, CDR2 SVGIG (reference sequence). The CDR3 here is CAWSVRGGTKKLFF. Here the CDR3 DNA reads TGTGCCTGGAGTGTACGAGGGGGCACGAAGAAACTGTTTTTT.

The J gene is TRBJ1-1, the V gene TRBV5-1; D unresolved. Germline CDR1 is SGHRS and CDR2 is YFSETQ. This CDR3 has 15 amino acids. The V end was cut by 1 base, the J end by 1 base, with 11 bases between. The CDR3 nucleotides are TGCGCCAGCAGCTTGTCGGGATACGCGAACACTGAAGCTTTCTTT. Amino acid sequence: CASSLSGYANTEAFF.

The chain recombines TRBV4-2 with TRBJ2-2, with TRBD1 as a possible D gene (5 bases). Trimming removed 0 bases at V and 6 bases at J, with 11 bases between. The CDR3 extends over 15 amino acids. The V gene's germline CDR1 is LGHNA and CDR2 YNFKEQ. The CDR3 DNA reads as TGTGCCAGCAGCCAAGAGGCAGGGATAGCCGGGGAGCTGTTTTTT. This encodes CASSQEAGIAGELFF.

This clone was observed a handful of times. Here the CDR3 DNA reads TGCGCCAGCGGGGAGGCTATTACCTACGAGCAGTACTTC. Translated: CASGEAITYEQYF. J is TRBJ2-7 and V is TRBV23-1; TRBD2 is a possible D gene (6 bases). TRBV23-1 is noted as an ORF with a role that remains uncertain. The CDR3 has 13 amino acids. V was cut by 8 bases and J by 2 bases, with 13 bases left in between.

Only a few counts were recorded for this clone. The V call is TRBV20-1, the J call TRBJ2-7; D is undetermined. The CDR3 loop spans 11 amino acids. The V gene's germline CDR1 is DFQATT and CDR2 SNEGSKA (reference sequence). V was pared by 0 bases and J by 3 bases, with 3 bases between. The CDR3 spells CSARDHYEQYF. The CDR3 bases are TGCAGTGCTAGAGATCACTACGAGCAGTACTTC.

This clone has only a few counts. The V gene is TRBV29-1, the J gene TRBJ2-5; tentatively, D is TRBD2 (6 bases). Germline V gene lookup returns CDR1 SQVTM and CDR2 ANQGSEA. V was trimmed by 4 bases and J by 1 base, leaving 10 bases between them. The CDR3 extends over 13 amino acids. The chain's CDR3 is CSVGGGIQETQYF. The CDR3 region has the DNA TGCAGCGTTGGAGGAGGGATCCAAGAGACCCAGTACTTC.

V usage is TRBV27 and J usage is TRBJ2-7; D unresolved. The V end was cut by 5 bases, the J end by 3 bases, with 11 bases between. The CDR3 spans 13 residues. Germline V gene lookup returns CDR1 MNHEY and CDR2 SMNVEV (reference sequence). The CDR3: CASSLQSSYEQYF. Written as DNA, the CDR3 is TGTGCCAGCAGTCTACAGAGTAGCTACGAGCAGTACTTC.

This clone was seen a single time. The DNA for the CDR3 is TGTGCCAGCAGCCCCCAGAACTACGAAGAGCAGTTCTTC. Protein product: CASSPQNYEEQFF. The J gene is TRBJ2-1, the V gene TRBV28; D gene ambiguous. Between the trimmed V and J ends, which lost 6 bases and 10 bases, there was a span of 16 bases. CDR1 and CDR2 from the germline V gene are MDHEN and SYDVKM. The CDR3 runs 13 residues.

The chain combines TRBV30 with TRBJ1-1; TRBD1 aligns across 7 bases. The ends lost 4 bases at V and 5 bases at J; junction bases unmatched: 7. The CDR3 totals 13 residues. CDR1 and CDR2 (germline): GTSNPN, SVGIG (reference sequence). The DNA of the CDR3 is TGTGCCTGGAACAGGGGCGGGGGGACTGAAGCTTTCTTT. Protein product: CAWNRGGGTEAFF.

As DNA, the CDR3 is TGTGCCAGCAGCGTAGTTCGGAACACTGAAGCTTTCTTT. This encodes CASSVVRNTEAFF. The gene calls are TRBV9 and TRBJ1-1, with unresolved D. Looked up from germline, CDR1 is SGDLS and CDR2 is YYNGEE. V was shortened by 0 bases and J by 1 base, with 4 bases between the two germline ends. The length of the CDR3 is 13 residues.

The CDR3 coding sequence is TGTGCCTGGAACGTCCCGTCGAACACTGAAGCTTTCTTT. Protein: CAWNVPSNTEAFF. The chain is built from TRBV30 and TRBJ1-1; no definite D call. Germline loops: CDR1 GTSNPN, CDR2 SVGIG (reference sequence). The CDR3 has 13 amino acids. Trimming stripped 4 bases from V and 1 base from J, with 10 bases between. The entire variable domain, with the rest obtained from reference TRBV30 and TRBJ1-1, is as follows: SQTIHQWPATLVQPVGSPLSLECTVEGTSNPNLYWYRQAAGRGLQLLFYSVGIGQISSEVPQNLSASRPQDRQFILSSKKLLLSDSGFYLCAWNVPSNTEAFFGQGTRLTVV.

This sequence joins TRBV19 and TRBJ1-5; no reliable D call. The CDR3 loop spans 13 amino acids. CDR1 is LNHDA and CDR2 is SQIVND in the germline V gene (reference sequence). Trimming removed 5 bases at V and 6 bases at J, with 11 bases between. The CDR3: CASSPRRLQPQHF. CDR3 sequence (DNA): TGTGCCAGTAGTCCCCGCCGGCTTCAGCCCCAGCATTTT.

The chain combines TRBV7-3 with TRBJ2-5; D is unclear. Germline V gives CDR1 SGHTA, CDR2 FQGTGA. This CDR3 comprises 13 residues. Between the trimmed V and J ends, which lost 1 base and 2 bases, there was a span of 5 bases. CDR3 in amino acids: CASSLNSQETQYF. The CDR3 DNA sequence: TGTGCCAGCAGCTTAAACAGTCAAGAGACCCAGTACTTC.

This rearrangement joins TRBV4-1 to TRBJ1-6; D call uncertain. The V and J ends lost 0 bases and 6 bases respectively, with 3 bases between them. Germline CDR1 MGHRA, CDR2 YSYEKL. This CDR3 spans 13 amino acids. CDR3 nucleotides: TGCGCCAGCAGCCAAGACCGTAATTCACCCCTCCACTTT. It yields the protein CASSQDRNSPLHF.

V gene TRBV4-2 combines with J gene TRBJ1-5; tentatively, D is TRBD1 (5 bases). This CDR3 comprises 16 residues. Germline assignment: CDR1 LGHNA and CDR2 YNFKEQ. The ends were cut back, 0 bases at V and 0 bases at J, with 9 bases in the middle. Here the CDR3 reads CASSQDRVYSNQPQHF. The CDR3 DNA reads as TGTGCCAGCAGCCAAGACAGGGTTTATAGCAATCAGCCCCAGCATTTT.

The chain links TRBV27 to TRBJ2-7; unclear D gene. There are 11 residues in the CDR3. The V and J ends lost 5 bases and 0 bases respectively, with 2 bases between them. Germline CDR1 reads MNHEY; CDR2 reads SMNVEV (reference sequence). For the CDR3, the DNA is TGTGCCAGCAGTGCCTCCTACGAGCAGTACTTC. The encoded protein is CASSASYEQYF.

This rearrangement joins TRBV7-9 to TRBJ1-1, with no clear D. Looked up from germline, CDR1 is SEHNR and CDR2 is FQNEAQ (reference sequence). The V end was cut by 3 bases, the J end by 4 bases, with 12 bases between. This CDR3 is 14 amino acids long. CDR3 nucleotides: TGTGCCAGCAGCTTTCCCGAGGGTGGCACTGAAGCTTTCTTT. This translates into CASSFPEGGTEAFF.

The rearrangement joins TRBV27 to TRBJ2-4; a possible D gene is TRBD1 (6 bases). Deletions cut 6 bases from V and 9 bases from J, with 18 bases between. The length of the CDR3 is 14 residues. CDR1 and CDR2 (germline): MNHEY, SMNVEV (reference sequence). CDR3 in DNA: TGTGCCAGCAGCGCCCGACAGGATAGGGGCATTCAGTACTTC. It yields the protein CASSARQDRGIQYF.

The genes are TRBV4-2 and TRBJ2-7; D gene uncertain. The CDR3 has 15 residues. V dropped 4 bases and J dropped 2 bases, with 15 bases sitting between them. Germline V lookup: CDR1 LGHNA, CDR2 YNFKEQ. In DNA form, the CDR3 reads TGTGCCAGCAGCCCTAGACTTGTCTTTACCTACGAGCAGTACTTC. This encodes CASSPRLVFTYEQYF.

The gene calls are TRBV7-2 and TRBJ1-4; possibly TRBD1 for D (6 bases). CDR3 size: 15 residues. The V and J ends lost 0 bases and 8 bases respectively, with 13 bases between them. Per the germline V gene, CDR1 is SGHTA and CDR2 is FQGNSA. The DNA for the CDR3 is TGTGCCAGCAGCTTAGCATACAGGGATCAGGAAAAACTGTTTTTT. Translating it yields CASSLAYRDQEKLFF.